Following are 8 T cell receptor beta chains from one sample sequenced in a study of TIL therapy for anti-PD-1-resistant metastatic lung cancer. This was the immunoSEQ v3 assay. Repertoires were generated with immunoSEQ multiplex PCR, while TCRdb's copy carries only in-frame clones and drops some. The sample holds over 10,000 clones, 80% seen once. The time point: pre-treatment sample, taken before nivolumab and TIL therapy. The material was blood, obtained at baseline. Source of these receptors: a person aged 25-85 years with non-small cell lung cancer.

The chain joins TRBV5-6 to TRBJ1-2, with 7 bases aligning to TRBD1. Per the germline V gene, CDR1 is SGHDT and CDR2 is YYEEEE. This CDR3 has 13 residues. Trimming removed 4 bases from V and 8 bases from J; junction bases left unmatched: 8. DNA of the CDR3: TGTGCCAGCAGCCTCGACAGGGTCGGGGGCTACACCTTC. It specifies CASSLDRVGGYTF.

The V call is TRBV27, the J call TRBJ2-1, with 11 positions matching TRBD2. J gave up 5 bases and V 1 base, and 13 bases lay outside the gene matches. The V gene's germline CDR1 is MNHEY and CDR2 SMNVEV (reference sequence). This CDR3 region has 19 residues. CDR3 protein: CASSLLGHRLAGWDNEQFF. The CDR3, as DNA: TGTGCCAGCAGTTTATTGGGCCACCGACTAGCGGGGTGGGACAATGAGCAGTTCTTC.

The chain has TRBV7-2 and TRBJ2-7; TRBD2 matches at 14 bases. V shed 6 bases and J 7 bases; nucleotides not matched to a gene: 5. The length of the CDR3 is 14 residues. Germline CDR1 and CDR2: SGHTA and FQGNSA. CDR3 DNA sequence: TGTGCCAGCAGTCCCGGGACTAGCGGGGGAGAGCAGTACTTC. This sequence encodes CASSPGTSGGEQYF.

The chain joins TRBV19 to TRBJ2-3, with D maybe TRBD1 (5 bases). The CDR3 is 17 amino acids. The V gene's germline CDR1 is LNHDA and CDR2 SQIVND (reference sequence). V was shortened by 6 bases and J by 2 bases, with 21 bases between the two germline ends. Here the CDR3 DNA reads TGTGCCAGTAGCCAGGGTAGGGGTCCCGGATACACAGATACGCAGTATTTT. Translated: CASSQGRGPGYTDTQYF.

This clone has a single count. V and J are TRBV7-2 and TRBJ1-2; perhaps TRBD1 as D (5 bases). V was pared by 3 bases and J by 1 base, with 18 bases between. The CDR3 runs to 17 residues. Germline CDR1 reads SGHTA; CDR2 reads FQGNSA. The CDR3 is CASSFLGGERGNYGYTF. The DNA for the CDR3 is TGTGCCAGCAGCTTCCTCGGTGGGGAGAGGGGTAACTATGGCTACACCTTC.

CDR3 nucleotide sequence: TGTGCCAGCAGCTTTGGGGGGAGCCAAGAGACCCAGTACTTC. Translating it yields CASSFGGSQETQYF. The V and J genes are TRBV7-9 and TRBJ2-5; possible D gene TRBD2, 6 bases. Looked up from germline, CDR1 is SEHNR and CDR2 is FQNEAQ (reference sequence). The V and J ends lost 3 bases and 1 base respectively, with 9 bases between them. The CDR3 covers 14 residues.

V gene TRBV6-6 combines with J gene TRBJ2-1; 7 bases match TRBD2. The germline V gene has CDR1 MNHNY and CDR2 SVGAGI (reference sequence). J lost 2 bases, V lost 6 bases, and 10 bases had no gene match. This CDR3 is built from 16 residues. CDR3 bases: TGTGCCAGCAGGGGGCTTCGCGGGAGTGCCTACAATGAGCAGTTCTTC. Protein product: CASRGLRGSAYNEQFF.

The genes are TRBV27 and TRBJ2-2, with TRBD2 matching 11 bases. The CDR3 has 16 residues. Unmatched junction bases numbered 5, after V lost 2 bases and J lost 6 bases. CDR1 is MNHEY and CDR2 is SMNVEV in the germline V gene (reference sequence). The DNA of the CDR3 is TGTGCCAGCAGTTTACTAGGGACTAGCGGCGCCGGGGAGCTGTTTTTT. Encoded protein: CASSLLGTSGAGELFF.